The 10 T cell receptor beta chains reported below all come from one sample, sequenced in a study of cytomegalovirus exposure and HLA in healthy donors. PCR used 60 Vbeta primers and 13 Jbeta primers. This table comes from immunoSEQ multiplex PCR, and its TCRdb copy is limited to in-frame clones, with some not included. This sample yields 250,000 or so clones, of which about 90% are seen a single time; roughly 1.6% belongs to the top ten. The sequenced sample consisted of PBMCs. The receptors derive from a girl aged 2 to 10 in good health and CMV-seronegative.

This chain joins TRBV2 and TRBJ2-3, with TRBD2 identical over 8 bases. The CDR3 extends over 15 amino acids. The germline V gene has CDR1 SNHLY and CDR2 FYNNEI. V lost 7 bases to trimming and J lost 4 bases; unmatched junction nucleotides: 10. This chain's CDR3 is CASTDRSGGSDTQYF. The CDR3 DNA reads TGTGCCAGCACCGATAGAAGCGGGGGCTCAGATACGCAGTATTTT.

V is TRBV27 and J is TRBJ1-1; TRBD1 might be the D (6 bases). V shed 6 bases and J shed 2 bases, with 16 bases lying between them. This CDR3 region has 15 residues. Germline V gene sequence: CDR1 MNHEY, CDR2 SMNVEV (reference sequence). This CDR3 is CASRSGPTGNTEAFF. DNA of the CDR3: TGTGCCAGCAGATCGGGACCGACAGGCAACACTGAAGCTTTCTTT.

The chain couples TRBV30 to TRBJ1-1; D ambiguous. CDR1 and CDR2 (germline): GTSNPN, SVGIG (reference sequence). The CDR3 sequence is 13 residues long. V lost 2 bases, J lost 0 bases, and 7 bases lay in between. CDR3 bases: TGTGCCTGGAGTAGGGAGATGAACACTGAAGCTTTCTTT. It specifies CAWSREMNTEAFF.

V is TRBV18 and J is TRBJ2-1; D not certain. The length of the CDR3 is 16 residues. CDR1 is KGHSH, CDR2 LQKENI, per germline. Trimming cost V 3 bases and J 0 bases, with 12 bases left between them. The CDR3 loop is CASSPTGSNSYNEQFF. DNA for the CDR3: TGTGCCAGCTCACCGACCGGGTCTAACTCCTACAATGAGCAGTTCTTC.

A few counts support this clone. The chain has TRBV14 and TRBJ2-7, with 9 bases fitting TRBD1. The V gene's germline CDR1 is SGHDN and CDR2 FVKESK. This CDR3 has 14 residues. Trimming took 4 bases from V and 7 from J; bases not matched to a gene: 8. This CDR3 is CASSPRTGVYEQYF. DNA for the CDR3: TGTGCCAGCAGCCCACGGACAGGGGTTTATGAGCAGTACTTC.

This clone was counted once. The CDR3 loop reads CASSPPRGTGGRYEQYF. In DNA, the CDR3 is TGTGCCAGCAGTCCCCCCCGGGGGACAGGGGGCCGGTACGAGCAGTACTTC. The rearrangement uses TRBV28 and TRBJ2-7; TRBD1 agrees at 12 bases. Unmatched junction bases numbered 12, after V lost 5 bases and J lost 4 bases. The CDR3 runs 17 residues. Germline V lookup: CDR1 MDHEN, CDR2 SYDVKM.

The rearrangement links TRBV6-5 to TRBJ1-2; a possible D gene is TRBD1 (5 bases). Trimming removed 6 bases from V and 4 bases from J, with 12 bases in between. The CDR3 spans 13 residues. Germline assignment: CDR1 MNHEY and CDR2 SVGAGI. The CDR3 reads CASSRLGLYGYTF. CDR3 in DNA: TGTGCCAGCAGCCGTCTGGGGCTCTATGGCTACACCTTC.

This chain connects TRBV5-1 to TRBJ1-1; D is perhaps TRBD1 (6 bases). V was shortened by 4 bases and J by 1 base, with 14 bases between the two germline ends. The CDR3 length is 15 residues. The germline gives CDR1 SGHRS, CDR2 YFSETQ. CDR3 nucleotide sequence: TGCGCCAGCAGCCCCTGGACAGATTCGAACACTGAAGCTTTCTTT. Translating it yields CASSPWTDSNTEAFF. Full variable domain (outside the CDR3, taken from reference TRBV5-1 and TRBJ1-1): KAGVTQTPRYLIKTRGQQVTLSCSPISGHRSVSWYQQTPGQGLQFLFEYFSETQRNKGNFPGRFSGRQFSNSRSEMNVSTLELGDSALYLCASSPWTDSNTEAFFGQGTRLTVV.

The chain recombines TRBV4-2 with TRBJ2-7; 10 bases map to TRBD2. CDR1 is LGHNA, CDR2 YNFKEQ, per germline. The length of the CDR3 is 16 residues. Germline trimming cut 4 bases from V and 0 bases from J; bases unmatched to any gene: 6. CDR3 nucleotide sequence: TGTGCCAGCAGCCCTACTAGCGGGGTAAGCTCCTACGAGCAGTACTTC. Translating it yields CASSPTSGVSSYEQYF.

The rearrangement uses TRBV19 and TRBJ2-7, with 7 bases aligning to TRBD1. The CDR3 consists of 14 residues. V trimming: 5 bases; J trimming: 2 bases; junction bases outside the gene matches: 6. CDR1 is LNHDA, CDR2 SQIVND, per germline (reference sequence). Here the CDR3 reads CASSLRDRTYEQYF. The DNA of the CDR3 is TGTGCCAGTAGTCTCCGGGACAGAACCTACGAGCAGTACTTC. Combining the CDR3 with reference TRBV19 and TRBJ2-7 gives the whole variable domain DGGITQSPKYLFRKEGQNVTLSCEQNLNHDAMYWYRQDPGQGLRLIYYSQIVNDFQKGDIAEGYSVSREKKESFPLTVTSAQKNPTAFYLCASSLRDRTYEQYFGPGTRLTVT.